This entry lists 25 T cell receptor beta chains sequenced from one sample in a study of blood T cell repertoires in COVID-19 (dated by TCRdb to the early 2020s). The method behind the library was the immunoSEQ multiplex PCR assay. TCRdb provides this immuneACCESS table in a form limited to in-frame rearrangements. Some clones are lacking; in checked studies, under half of them reflect an unresolved V gene, and why the rest are absent is not known. The sample table contains some 120,000 clones; only one count was recorded for 80% to 90% of them. About 6.3% of the sample is in the top ten clones. The source material was peripheral blood. These receptors were taken from an older man with active or convalescent COVID-19.

This chain joins TRBV12-3 or TRBV12-4 and TRBJ1-2; D gene ambiguous. The CDR3 has 13 amino acids. V was shortened by 1 base and J by 4 bases, with 7 bases between the two germline ends. CDR3 coding DNA: TGTGCCAGCAGTTTAGAACCGGTCTATGGCTACACCTTC. It encodes CASSLEPVYGYTF.

The V and J genes are TRBV7-3 and TRBJ2-3, with 9 bases lining up with TRBD1. The germline gives CDR1 SGHTA, CDR2 FQGTGA. There are 14 residues in the CDR3. J lost 2 bases, V lost 7 bases, and 4 bases had no gene match. The DNA for the CDR3 is TGTGCCAGCAAGGGGACAGGGAACACAGATACGCAGTATTTT. Translated, it gives CASKGTGNTDTQYF.

This chain connects TRBV7-2 to TRBJ2-1; 9 bases match TRBD2. CDR1 and CDR2 from the germline V gene are SGHTA and FQGNSA. The CDR3 spans 15 residues. Trimming removed 2 bases from V and 4 bases from J; junction bases left unmatched: 3. For the CDR3, the DNA is TGTGCCAGCAGCTTAAGGAGCGGGGGGTACAATGAGCAGTTCTTC. Protein product: CASSLRSGGYNEQFF. Together with reference TRBV7-2 and TRBJ2-1, the CDR3 gives the full variable domain: GAGVSQSPSNKVTEKGKDVELRCDPISGHTALYWYRQSLGQGLEFLIYFQGNSAPDKSGLPSDRFSAERTGGSVSTLTIQRTQQEDSAVYLCASSLRSGGYNEQFFGPGTRLTVL.

The V and J genes are TRBV3-1 (or the pseudogene TRBV3-2) and TRBJ1-3; D gene unclear. V dropped 10 bases and J dropped 4 bases, with 11 bases sitting between them. CDR1 and CDR2 from the germline V gene are LGHDT and YNNKEL (reference sequence). CDR3 size: 12 residues. CDR3 DNA: TGTGCCACCTACTCCCCGGGAAACACCATATATTTT. Its translation is CATYSPGNTIYF.

CDR3 loop: CASSSQTETNEKLFF. CDR3 DNA: TGTGCCAGCAGTTCCCAGACAGAGACTAATGAAAAACTGTTTTTT. The gene calls are TRBV6-5 and TRBJ1-4; tentatively, D is TRBD1 (5 bases). V lost 4 bases and J 2 bases, leaving 11 bases between the germline ends. The CDR3 contains 15 residues. Germline V CDR1 and CDR2: MNHEY, SVGAGI.

The CDR3 sequence is CASSPGTSGSTDTQYF. CDR3 sequence (DNA): TGTGCCAGCAGCCCGGGGACTAGCGGAAGCACAGATACGCAGTATTTT. The J gene is TRBJ2-3, the V gene TRBV3-1 (or the pseudogene TRBV3-2), with 11 positions matching TRBD2. Trimming at V came to 4 bases and at J to 0 bases, leaving 3 bases not matched to a gene. There are 16 residues in the CDR3. The germline CDR1 and CDR2 sequences are LGHDT and YNNKEL (reference sequence).

The chain combines TRBV16 with TRBJ2-7; 9 nucleotides agree with TRBD1. The CDR3 is made up of 15 amino acids. The V gene's germline CDR1 is KGHSY and CDR2 FQNENV. With 0 bases clipped from V and 5 bases from J, the junction kept 5 bases outside the gene matches. CDR3 DNA sequence: TGTGCCAGCAGCCAATCGATGGGACAGGGTAACGAGCAGTACTTC. Its translation is CASSQSMGQGNEQYF.

The V gene is TRBV2, the J gene TRBJ2-5, with TRBD2 matching 8 bases. Trimming at V came to 0 bases and at J to 7 bases, leaving 13 bases not matched to a gene. This CDR3 has 17 residues. The germline gives CDR1 SNHLY, CDR2 FYNNEI. This chain's CDR3 is CASSEALIAGSRRTQYF. The CDR3 DNA reads TGTGCCAGCAGTGAAGCGCTTATAGCGGGGTCCCGTCGGACCCAGTACTTC.

The chain has TRBV28 and TRBJ1-1, with 12 positions matching TRBD1. The CDR3 has 13 amino acids. V shed 10 bases and J 10 bases; nucleotides not matched to a gene: 10. Germline values: CDR1 MDHEN, CDR2 SYDVKM. CDR3 in DNA: TGTGCCACCCTTGGGACAGGGGGCCTAATAGCTTTCTTT. Translated, it gives CATLGTGGLIAFF.

J is TRBJ1-4 and V is TRBV18; D is perhaps TRBD1 (5 bases). The ends were cut back, 2 bases at V and 7 bases at J, with 8 bases in the middle. This CDR3 region has 13 residues. Germline V lookup: CDR1 KGHSH, CDR2 LQKENI. CDR3 nucleotide sequence: TGTGCCAGCTCACCAAGGAGGGGTGAAAAACTGTTTTTT. As protein: CASSPRRGEKLFF.

This chain links TRBV19 with TRBJ1-1, with D tentatively TRBD1 (5 bases). The CDR3 length is 14 residues. Germline values: CDR1 LNHDA, CDR2 SQIVND (reference sequence). Trimming removed 8 bases from V and 5 bases from J, with 18 bases in between. CDR3 region: CASPLKRGFTEAFF. DNA for the CDR3: TGTGCCAGTCCCTTGAAACGGGGGTTTACTGAAGCTTTCTTT. Combining the CDR3 with reference TRBV19 and TRBJ1-1 gives the whole variable domain DGGITQSPKYLFRKEGQNVTLSCEQNLNHDAMYWYRQDPGQGLRLIYYSQIVNDFQKGDIAEGYSVSREKKESFPLTVTSAQKNPTAFYLCASPLKRGFTEAFFGQGTRLTVV.

The V and J genes are TRBV18 and TRBJ2-3, with D possibly matching TRBD2 (5 bases). Trimming removed 5 bases from V and 2 bases from J, with 11 bases in between. The CDR3 is 14 amino acids. Germline-derived CDR1 and CDR2 are KGHSH and LQKENI. CDR3 sequence reads: CASSSTDFTDTQYF. DNA of the CDR3: TGTGCCAGCTCATCAACGGACTTCACAGATACGCAGTATTTT.

DNA for the CDR3: TGTGCCAGCAGCTTAGATCCTAGCGGGGTTGGGGAGCTGTTTTTT. Translating it yields CASSLDPSGVGELFF. The rearrangement joins TRBV11-2 to TRBJ2-2; 9 nucleotides align to TRBD2. The CDR3 spans 15 residues. CDR1 and CDR2 from the germline V gene are SGHAT and FQNNGV. The ends lost 0 bases at V and 8 bases at J; junction bases unmatched: 4.

This clone was seen only a few times. The chain combines TRBV21-1 with TRBJ1-1; TRBD1 is the table's D call, not checked against the DNA. TRBV21-1 is listed as a pseudogene. The CDR3 runs to 19 residues. The CDR3 coding sequence is TGTGCCAGCAGCAAACCGACTGGGACCGAGACACAGGGTAAGACTGAAGCTTTCTTT. Protein product: CASSKPTGTETQGKTEAFF.

V is TRBV5-1 and J is TRBJ1-3; D might be TRBD1 (6 bases). The CDR3 contains 14 residues. The V end lost 0 bases, the J end lost 4 bases, and 8 bases lay between the germline ends. Germline-derived CDR1 and CDR2 are SGHRS and YFSETQ. In DNA form, the CDR3 reads TGCGCCAGCAGCTTGGGGACAGCCGGAAACACCATATATTTT. Translating it yields CASSLGTAGNTIYF.

In this sample, this clone turned up a few times. The chain couples TRBV29-1 to TRBJ1-1, with D unresolved. CDR3 length: 12 amino acids. Between the trimmed V and J ends, which lost 8 bases and 6 bases, there was a span of 16 bases. CDR1 and CDR2 from the germline V gene are SQVTM and ANQGSEA. DNA of the CDR3: TGCAGCATACGGAGTGGCGCCCCTGAAGCTTTCTTT. Encoded protein: CSIRSGAPEAFF.

J is TRBJ2-3 and V is TRBV9, with D perhaps matching TRBD1 (6 bases). With 3 bases removed from V and 0 bases from J, the gap between germline ends came to 11 bases. CDR1 and CDR2 (germline): SGDLS, YYNGEE. The CDR3 runs to 15 residues. The CDR3 DNA reads TGTGCCAGCAGCGCCCAGACAGGTAGCACAGATACGCAGTATTTT. Protein sequence: CASSAQTGSTDTQYF. Full variable domain (remainder filled in from reference TRBV9 and TRBJ2-3): DSGVTQTPKHLITATGQRVTLRCSPRSGDLSVYWYQQSLDQGLQFLIQYYNGEERAKGNILERFSAQQFPDLHSELNLSSLELGDSALYFCASSAQTGSTDTQYFGPGTRLTVL.

The chain combines TRBV6-6 with TRBJ1-1, with D perhaps matching TRBD1 (5 bases). The V gene lost 4 bases and the J gene lost 5 bases, with 14 bases spanning the gap. This CDR3 spans 14 amino acids. In germline, CDR1 is MNHNY, CDR2 SVGAGI (reference sequence). The CDR3 is CASSSQGGQTEAFF. DNA of the CDR3: TGTGCCAGCAGTTCTCAGGGTGGTCAAACTGAAGCTTTCTTT.

The chain combines TRBV5-1 with TRBJ2-7; 8 bases line up with TRBD1. The germline V gene encodes CDR1 SGHRS and CDR2 YFSETQ. V dropped 4 bases and J dropped 0; count of bases not matched to a gene: 3. This CDR3 contains 14 residues. The CDR3 loop is CASSLRGLSYEQYF. In DNA, the CDR3 is TGCGCCAGCAGCCTCAGGGGGCTCTCCTACGAGCAGTACTTC.

This clone was picked up a small number of times. The chain uses TRBV11-3 and TRBJ2-3; 8 bases agree with TRBD1. Germline V CDR1 and CDR2: SGHNT, YENEEA. The CDR3 is made up of 16 amino acids. V trimming: 10 bases; J trimming: 3 bases; junction bases outside the gene matches: 15. The CDR3 bases are TGTGCCACCGAGGCAGGGGGCGCAAAAGGAACAGATACGCAGTATTTT. This translates into CATEAGGAKGTDTQYF.

As concerns this clone: The same CDR3 is also encoded by other DNA sequences in this sample. The genes are TRBV4-3 and TRBJ2-5; perhaps TRBD2 as D (6 bases). V shed 1 base and J shed 5 bases, with 11 bases lying between them. CDR3 size: 14 residues. Germline CDR1 reads LGHNA; CDR2 reads YSLEER. In DNA form, the CDR3 reads TGCGCCAGCAGCCAAGGACTAGTCGGGGAGACCCAGTACTTC. It specifies CASSQGLVGETQYF.

The table lists this clone with a few counts. The V and J genes are TRBV6-5 and TRBJ1-5; TRBD1 agrees at 9 bases. Losses at the gene ends were 6 bases for V and 4 bases for J; bases not matched to a gene: 1. Germline V gives CDR1 MNHEY, CDR2 SVGAGI. The CDR3 totals 13 residues. The CDR3 bases are TGTGCCAGCAGGACAGGGGGTAATCAGCCCCAGCATTTT. It yields the protein CASRTGGNQPQHF.

The rearrangement uses TRBV9 and TRBJ1-2; TRBD1 is a possible D gene (5 bases). The CDR3 is 14 amino acids. In germline, CDR1 is SGDLS, CDR2 YYNGEE. V was pared by 4 bases and J by 5 bases, with 15 bases between. In DNA form, the CDR3 reads TGTGCCAGCAGCTCCCCCCAGGGTGGGTATGGCTACACCTTC. Translated, it gives CASSSPQGGYGYTF.

DNA of the CDR3: TGTGCCAGCAGGGAGGGACTAGCGGGTGGAGAGACCCAGTACTTC. Its protein is CASREGLAGGETQYF. This chain uses TRBV2 with TRBJ2-5; 12 bases fit TRBD2. The germline CDR1 and CDR2 sequences are SNHLY and FYNNEI. This CDR3 comprises 15 residues. V lost 6 bases, J lost 4 bases, and 6 bases stayed unmatched.

The V and J genes are TRBV10-3 and TRBJ1-6; no clear D. CDR1 ENHRY and CDR2 SYGVKD come from the germline V gene. V gave up 10 bases and J gave up 6 bases, with 13 bases separating them. The CDR3 extends over 13 amino acids. CDR3 sequence reads: CASREPANSPLHF. The CDR3 nucleotides are TGTGCCAGCCGGGAGCCTGCTAATTCACCCCTCCACTTT.